The next 18 T cell receptor beta chains were all read from a single sample in a study of T cells expressing NK-cell markers. Using the 5' RACE reads, TCRdb records one entry per CDR3 protein without DNA. Here the sample table reports 200,000 to 300,000 distinct CDR3 sequences. The sample consisted of blood T cells: a sorted CD56 or NKG2C T cell subset, CD4+ or CD8+ T cells, or bulk PBMC T cells (not recorded which). These receptors were taken from a woman aged 18-69 years in good health.

The V call is TRBV7-9, the J call TRBJ2-1; absent DNA, TCRdb's TRBD1 call cannot be checked. The CDR3 consists of 13 residues. Germline V gene lookup returns CDR1 SEHNR and CDR2 FQNEAQ (reference sequence). The CDR3: CASRGGGVNEQFF.

The chain uses TRBV18 and TRBJ1-2; no DNA is available, so the TRBD1 call from TCRdb remains unchecked. This CDR3 has 14 amino acids. The germline V gene has CDR1 KGHSH and CDR2 LQKENI. The CDR3 protein is CASSRRTGEGGYTF.

This chain joins TRBV12-3 or TRBV12-4 and TRBJ2-5; without DNA, the TCRdb call of TRBD2 cannot be checked. CDR3 size: 14 residues. CDR3 protein: CASHGPGTQETQYF.

The chain joins TRBV4-2 to TRBJ1-1; the D gene TCRdb calls, TRBD1, cannot be checked with no DNA. CDR3 size: 15 residues. CDR1 LGHNA and CDR2 YNFKEQ come from the germline V gene. CDR3 region: CASSQDWTGSTWAFF.

The chain carries TRBV12-3 or TRBV12-4 and TRBJ2-7; TCRdb designates TRBD1, a call that cannot be tested without DNA. The CDR3 is 12 amino acids. The CDR3 sequence: CASARGGAEQYF.

V usage is TRBV6-1 and J usage is TRBJ2-5. The CDR3 covers 14 residues. CDR1 and CDR2 (germline): MNHNS, SASEGT. CDR3 in amino acids: CASSEGKLPETQYF.

CDR3 residues: CASSLSDRPHYGYTF. The rearrangement uses TRBV27 and TRBJ1-2. The CDR3 runs 15 residues. Germline V gives CDR1 MNHEY, CDR2 SMNVEV (reference sequence).

V and J are TRBV6-2 or TRBV6-3 and TRBJ2-7; absent DNA, TCRdb's TRBD2 call cannot be checked. This CDR3 region has 15 residues. Germline CDR1 and CDR2: MNHEY and SVGEGT. CDR3 loop: CASSGLAGALYEQYF.

The V gene is TRBV6-2 or TRBV6-3, the J gene TRBJ1-1. Germline values: CDR1 MNHEY, CDR2 SVGEGT. The CDR3 contains 14 residues. CDR3 loop: CASSYHLENTEAFF.

The V and J genes are TRBV7-3 and TRBJ2-1; as DNA is missing, the TRBD1 call by TCRdb cannot be tested. The CDR3 sequence is 14 residues long. Germline CDR1 is SGHTA and CDR2 is FQGTGA. The CDR3 loop is CASSRPGNDNEQFF.

The rearrangement uses TRBV12-3 or TRBV12-4 and TRBJ2-7; with no DNA, the TCRdb D assignment of TRBD1 cannot be verified. The CDR3 totals 14 residues. The CDR3 loop is CASSLGDRAYEQYF.

V usage is TRBV3-1 and J usage is TRBJ2-1; TCRdb picks TRBD2, but there is no DNA to check that call. The CDR3 extends over 12 amino acids. Germline CDR1 is LGHDT and CDR2 is YNNKEL (reference sequence). CDR3 in amino acids: CASSMRANEQFF.

The V call is TRBV20-1, the J call TRBJ1-2. Germline CDR1 reads DFQATT; CDR2 reads SNEGSKA (reference sequence). The CDR3 is 15 amino acids. CDR3 amino acids: CSASRPGEQSLGYTF.

This rearrangement joins TRBV20-1 to TRBJ2-5; TCRdb names TRBD2, which stays unverified in the absence of DNA. Germline values: CDR1 DFQATT, CDR2 SNEGSKA (reference sequence). The CDR3 covers 12 residues. CDR3 region: CSSITSQETQYF.

V is TRBV6-2 or TRBV6-3 and J is TRBJ2-5. The CDR3 is 12 residues long. Germline V gives CDR1 MNHEY, CDR2 SVGEGT. The CDR3 loop is CASSKTWETQYF.

The chain employs TRBV10-3 and TRBJ1-2; TCRdb's D gene call, TRBD1, goes unchecked for lack of DNA. CDR1 ENHRY and CDR2 SYGVKD come from the germline V gene. The length of the CDR3 is 14 residues. This CDR3 reads CAIMGSGGAGGYTF.

This chain connects TRBV30 to TRBJ2-1; TCRdb's assignment of TRBD1 cannot be checked, as there is no DNA. Germline CDR1 GTSNPN, CDR2 SVGIG (reference sequence). The CDR3 is 15 amino acids. The CDR3 here is CAWSVGQGRINEQFF.

This chain uses TRBV20-1 with TRBJ1-6. CDR3 length: 15 residues. Germline V gene data show CDR1 as DFQATT and CDR2 as SNEGSKA (reference sequence). CDR3: CSAQRAGSYNSPLHF.